The clone carrying this T cell receptor beta chain was seen only a few times. Its antigen is undetermined. This sample was included in a study of T cell clonotyping in hematopoietic cell transplantation. Study-level results: At the given depth, recipient repertoires were over 97% de novo clonotypes.

Clones were sequenced by immunoSEQ multiplex PCR, and TCRdb holds only the in-frame ones, with some missing. The table records 6,000 to 6,500 clones, 32% of them present only once. V lost 6 bases, J lost 5 bases, and 6 bases stayed unmatched. This CDR3 is built from 13 residues. CDR1 is MDHEN, CDR2 SYDVKM, per germline. The TCR sequence derives from a female patient aged 50 to 60 who had an allogeneic stem cell transplant from an unrelated donor, so the T cells may come from the graft donor. Some clones in this sample may be carry-over from other donors' samples. The V gene is TRBV28, the J gene TRBJ1-2; 7 positions match TRBD1. The input for sequencing was peripheral blood mononuclear cells, taken 30 days after allogeneic stem cell transplant. CDR3 sequence (DNA): TGTGCCAGCAGCCCAAACAGGGGATATGGCTACACCTTC. This translates into CASSPNRGYGYTF.